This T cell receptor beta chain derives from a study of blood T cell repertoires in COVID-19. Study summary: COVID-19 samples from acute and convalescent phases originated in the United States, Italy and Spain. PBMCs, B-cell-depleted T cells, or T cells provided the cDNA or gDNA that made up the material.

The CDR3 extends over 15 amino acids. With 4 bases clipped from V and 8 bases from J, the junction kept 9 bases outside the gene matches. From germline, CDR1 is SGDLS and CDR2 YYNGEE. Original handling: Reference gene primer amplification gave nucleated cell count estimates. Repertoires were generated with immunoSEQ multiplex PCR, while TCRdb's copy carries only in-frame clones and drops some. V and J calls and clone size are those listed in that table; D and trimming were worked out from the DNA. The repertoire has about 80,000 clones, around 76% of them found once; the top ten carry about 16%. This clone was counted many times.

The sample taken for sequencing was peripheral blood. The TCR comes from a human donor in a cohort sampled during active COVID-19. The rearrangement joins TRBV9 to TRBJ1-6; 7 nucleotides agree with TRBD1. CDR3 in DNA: TGTGCCAGCAGCCAGGAGGGGGCCCTGGATTCACCCCTCCACTTT. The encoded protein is CASSQEGALDSPLHF. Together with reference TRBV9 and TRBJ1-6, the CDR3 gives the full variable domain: DSGVTQTPKHLITATGQRVTLRCSPRSGDLSVYWYQQSLDQGLQFLIQYYNGEERAKGNILERFSAQQFPDLHSELNLSSLELGDSALYFCASSQEGALDSPLHFGNGTRLTVT.